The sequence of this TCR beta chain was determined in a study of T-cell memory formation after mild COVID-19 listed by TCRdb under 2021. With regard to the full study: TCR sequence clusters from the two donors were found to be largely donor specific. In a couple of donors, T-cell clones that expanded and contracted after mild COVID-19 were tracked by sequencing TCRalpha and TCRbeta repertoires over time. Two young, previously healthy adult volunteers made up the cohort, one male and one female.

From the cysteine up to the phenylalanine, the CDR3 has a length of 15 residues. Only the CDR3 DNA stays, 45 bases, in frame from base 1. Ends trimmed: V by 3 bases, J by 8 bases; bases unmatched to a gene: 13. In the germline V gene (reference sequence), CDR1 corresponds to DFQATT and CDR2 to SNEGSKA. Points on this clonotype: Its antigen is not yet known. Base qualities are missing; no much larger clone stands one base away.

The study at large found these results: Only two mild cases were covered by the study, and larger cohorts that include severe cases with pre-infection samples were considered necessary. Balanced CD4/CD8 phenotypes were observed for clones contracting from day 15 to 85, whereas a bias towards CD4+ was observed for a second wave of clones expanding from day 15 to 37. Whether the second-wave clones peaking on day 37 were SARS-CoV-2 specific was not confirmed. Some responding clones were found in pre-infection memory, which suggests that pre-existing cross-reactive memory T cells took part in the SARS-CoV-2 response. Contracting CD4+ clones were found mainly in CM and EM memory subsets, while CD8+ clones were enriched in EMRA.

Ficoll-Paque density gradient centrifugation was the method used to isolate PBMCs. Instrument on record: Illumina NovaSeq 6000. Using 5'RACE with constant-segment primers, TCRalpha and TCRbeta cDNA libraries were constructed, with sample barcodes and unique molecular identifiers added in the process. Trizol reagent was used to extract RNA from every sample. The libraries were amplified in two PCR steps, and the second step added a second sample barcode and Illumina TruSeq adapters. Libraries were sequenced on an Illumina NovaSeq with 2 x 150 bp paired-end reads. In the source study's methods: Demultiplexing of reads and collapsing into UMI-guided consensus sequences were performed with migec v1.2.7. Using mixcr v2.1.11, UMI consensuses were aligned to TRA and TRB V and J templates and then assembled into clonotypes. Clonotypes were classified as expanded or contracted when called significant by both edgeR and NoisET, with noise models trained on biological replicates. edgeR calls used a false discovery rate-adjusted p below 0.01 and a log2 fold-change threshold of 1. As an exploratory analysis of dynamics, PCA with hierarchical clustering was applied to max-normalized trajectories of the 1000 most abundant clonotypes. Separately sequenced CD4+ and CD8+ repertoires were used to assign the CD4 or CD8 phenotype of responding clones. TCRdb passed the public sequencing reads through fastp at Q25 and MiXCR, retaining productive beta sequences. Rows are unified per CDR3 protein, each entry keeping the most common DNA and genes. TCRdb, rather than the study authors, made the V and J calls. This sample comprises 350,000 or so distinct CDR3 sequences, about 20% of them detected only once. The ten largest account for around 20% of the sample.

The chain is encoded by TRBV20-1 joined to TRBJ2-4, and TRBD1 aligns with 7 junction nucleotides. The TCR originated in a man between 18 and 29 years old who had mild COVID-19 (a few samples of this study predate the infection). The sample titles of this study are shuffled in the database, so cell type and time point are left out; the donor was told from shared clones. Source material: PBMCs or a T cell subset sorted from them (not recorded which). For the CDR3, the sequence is CSARDWKGARDIQYF. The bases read TGCAGTGCTAGGGATTGGAAGGGGGCGCGGGACATTCAGTACTTC.